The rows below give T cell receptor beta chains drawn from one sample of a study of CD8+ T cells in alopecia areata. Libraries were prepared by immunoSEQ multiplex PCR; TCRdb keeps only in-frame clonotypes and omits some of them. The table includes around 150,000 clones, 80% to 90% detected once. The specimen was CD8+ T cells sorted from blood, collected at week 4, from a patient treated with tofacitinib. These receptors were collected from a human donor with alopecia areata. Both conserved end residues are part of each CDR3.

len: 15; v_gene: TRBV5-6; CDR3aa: CASSAGTGGYNEQFF
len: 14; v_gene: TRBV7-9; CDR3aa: CASSPSFRVETQYF
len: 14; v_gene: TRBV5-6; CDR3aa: CASSFTRDGRTIYF
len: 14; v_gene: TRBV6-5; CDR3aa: CASRVGREIDEQFF
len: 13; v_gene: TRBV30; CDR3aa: CAWSGLPSHEQYF
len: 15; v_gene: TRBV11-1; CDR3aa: CASSLEAGNTGELFF
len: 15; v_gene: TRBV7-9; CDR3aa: CASSLPTGFQETQYF
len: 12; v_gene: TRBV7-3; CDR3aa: CASSPGAGRQFF
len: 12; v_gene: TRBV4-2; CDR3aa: CASVGTEPEAFF
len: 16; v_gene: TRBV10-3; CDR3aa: CAISESSQGPDSKEYF
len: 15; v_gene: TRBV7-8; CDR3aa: CASSQIRDGVETQYF
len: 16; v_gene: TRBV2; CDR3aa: CASSEIGGVSYNEQFF
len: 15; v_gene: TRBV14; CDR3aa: CASSQDPQGGTEAFF
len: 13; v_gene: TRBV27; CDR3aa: CASSPPGSYEQYF
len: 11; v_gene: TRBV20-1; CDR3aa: CSALDSFTQYF
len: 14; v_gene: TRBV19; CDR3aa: CASRTGALHNEQFF
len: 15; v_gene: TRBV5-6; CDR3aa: CASSLAGWLRETQYF
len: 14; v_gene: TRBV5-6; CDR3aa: CASSFQAEVREQYF
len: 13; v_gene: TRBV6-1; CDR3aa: CASSFGTGAEQYF
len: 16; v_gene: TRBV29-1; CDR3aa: CSVVFRQGSSYNEQFF
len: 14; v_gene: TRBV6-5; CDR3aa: CASSWGLDTGELFF
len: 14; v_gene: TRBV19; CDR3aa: CASSTGTGSYEQYF
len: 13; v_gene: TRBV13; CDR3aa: CASSLRGTGELFF
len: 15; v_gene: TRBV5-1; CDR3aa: CASSPERGMNTEAFF
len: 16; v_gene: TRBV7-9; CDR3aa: CASSGWDRASTDTQYF
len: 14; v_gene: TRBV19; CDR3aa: CASSAGPYSYEQYF
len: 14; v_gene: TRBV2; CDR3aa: CASLSSGRRPGYTF
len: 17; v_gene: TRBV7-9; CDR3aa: CASSIRLAGVHQETQYF
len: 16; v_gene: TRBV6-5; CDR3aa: CASSSGQAPGGETQYF
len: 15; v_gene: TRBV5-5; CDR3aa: CASSLVESVLVEQYF
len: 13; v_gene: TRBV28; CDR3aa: CASRHTGEETQYF
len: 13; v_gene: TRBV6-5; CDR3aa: CASSYSYESGYTF
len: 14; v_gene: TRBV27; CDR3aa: CASNPTGLTYGYTF
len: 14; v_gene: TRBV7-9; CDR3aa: CASSVRDGTDTQYF
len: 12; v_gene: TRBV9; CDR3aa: CASSPGGYEQYF
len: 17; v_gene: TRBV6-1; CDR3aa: CASSESKNRFFSYEQYF
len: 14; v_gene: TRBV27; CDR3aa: CASSFRQASYEQYF
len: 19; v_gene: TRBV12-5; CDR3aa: CASGLPRDNRKSSGNTIYF
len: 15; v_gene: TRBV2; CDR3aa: CATDETSGLQETQYF
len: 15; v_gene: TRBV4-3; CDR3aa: CASSQLSGAQETQYF
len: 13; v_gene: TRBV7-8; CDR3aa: CASSYDLNTEAFF
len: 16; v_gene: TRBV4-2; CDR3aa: CASSQEAPTDGNEQFF
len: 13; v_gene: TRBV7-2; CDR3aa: CASSPGRSYEQYF
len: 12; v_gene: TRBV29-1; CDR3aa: CSVQDSPGELFF
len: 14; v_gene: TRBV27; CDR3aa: CASSLTGQGAEAFF
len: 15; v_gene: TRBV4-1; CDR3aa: CASSQEGQGAYEQYF
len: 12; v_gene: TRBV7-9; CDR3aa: CASSRETYEQYF
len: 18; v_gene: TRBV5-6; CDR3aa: CASSSGRAWTTSNEKLFF
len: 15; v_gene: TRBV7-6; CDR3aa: CASSLRDSGANVLTF
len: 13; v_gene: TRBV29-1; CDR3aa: CSVEETGFYEQYF
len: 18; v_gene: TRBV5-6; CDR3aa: CASSPPGTGIGSANEQFF
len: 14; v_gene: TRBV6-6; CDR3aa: CASTVFGTGETQYF
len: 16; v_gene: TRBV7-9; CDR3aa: CASSLSPGGDRDTQYF